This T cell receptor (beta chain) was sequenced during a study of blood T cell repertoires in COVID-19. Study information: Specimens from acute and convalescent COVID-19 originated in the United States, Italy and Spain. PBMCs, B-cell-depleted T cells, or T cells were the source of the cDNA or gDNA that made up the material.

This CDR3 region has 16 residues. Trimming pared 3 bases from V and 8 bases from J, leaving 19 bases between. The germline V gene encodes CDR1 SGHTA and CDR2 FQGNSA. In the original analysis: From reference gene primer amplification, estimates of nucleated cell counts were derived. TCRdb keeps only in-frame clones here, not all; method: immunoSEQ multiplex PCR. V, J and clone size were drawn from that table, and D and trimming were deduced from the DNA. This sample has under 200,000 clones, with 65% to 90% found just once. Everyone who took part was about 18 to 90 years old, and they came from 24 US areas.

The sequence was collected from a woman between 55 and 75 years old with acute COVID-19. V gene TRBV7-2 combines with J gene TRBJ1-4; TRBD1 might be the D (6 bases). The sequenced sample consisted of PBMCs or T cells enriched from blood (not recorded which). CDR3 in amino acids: CASSLGARAPQEKLFF. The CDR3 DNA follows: TGTGCCAGCAGCTTGGGGGCCAGGGCCCCTCAAGAAAAACTGTTTTTT.